This TCR beta chain was profiled in a study of cytomegalovirus exposure and HLA in healthy donors. Overall study: From HLA-typed donors, an early data release held about 92 million unique TCRs.

Broader study findings: Judged likely to be a sequencing artifact was a cluster of highly shared sequence variants.

PCR employed 60 Vbeta and 13 Jbeta primers. TCRdb's table, derived via immunoSEQ multiplex PCR, lists solely in-frame clones and lacks some. The sample lists 200,000 or so clones, 70% to 85% seen once, with about 0.1% in the top ten. Germline V gene sequence: CDR1 SEHNR, CDR2 FQNEAQ (reference sequence). There are 16 residues in the CDR3. V was clipped by 0 bases and J by 9 bases, with 18 bases between them. Regarding this clone: As yet, its antigen is unknown.

The chain recombines TRBV7-9 with TRBJ2-1, with D perhaps matching TRBD2 (6 bases). This TCR was recovered from a boy between 2 and 10 years old in good health and CMV-seronegative. Sequences were obtained from PBMCs. The chain's CDR3 is CASSLAPGLPSGEQFF. Here the CDR3 DNA reads TGTGCCAGCAGCTTAGCCCCGGGACTTCCTTCGGGTGAGCAGTTCTTC.